A single sample gave rise to the 32 T cell receptor beta chains below, sequenced in a study of shared clonotypes between healthy human individuals. Clones were read by immunoSEQ multiplex PCR, and TCRdb kept only the in-frame ones, dropping some. The sample lists fewer than 1.6 million clones, approximately 98.5% occurring once. Sequencing was carried out using naive CD4+ T cells sorted from blood. Subset reported: CD45RA+ positively selected. The receptors shown here come from a man younger than 40 in good health.

The rearrangement links TRBV7-2 to TRBJ2-2; either TRBD1 or TRBD2 may fit D (5 bases each). V was clipped by 5 bases and J by 6 bases, with 16 bases between them. There are 15 residues in the CDR3. Germline CDR1 and CDR2: SGHTA and FQGNSA. The CDR3 region has the DNA TGTGCCAGCAGCCGAAACAGGAGAGGGTCCGGGGAGCTGTTTTTT. Translated, it gives CASSRNRRGSGELFF.

The J gene is TRBJ2-2, the V gene TRBV27; tentatively, D is TRBD1 (6 bases). This CDR3 is built from 14 residues. Trimming left V 6 bases short and J 1 base short, with 9 bases between. CDR1 and CDR2 (germline): MNHEY, SMNVEV (reference sequence). This CDR3 reads CASRWGRNTGELFF. The DNA of the CDR3 is TGTGCCAGCAGATGGGGGCGGAACACCGGGGAGCTGTTTTTT.

Points on this clone: Germline and junction disagree at one end, which may indicate a read error. The CDR3 loop reads CASTLLPNNYGYTF. DNA of the CDR3: TGCGCCAGCACCTTGCTACCCAATAACTATGGCTACACCTTC. The J gene is TRBJ1-2, the V gene TRBV5-1; D not certain. The CDR3 totals 14 residues. Germline V gene data show CDR1 as SGHRS and CDR2 as YFSETQ.

The rearrangement links TRBV7-3 to TRBJ2-1; D remains unclear. V gave up 6 bases and J gave up 5 bases, with 20 bases separating them. The CDR3 is 16 residues long. The germline V gene has CDR1 SGHTA and CDR2 FQGTGA. The CDR3 sequence: CASSILTGRRNNEQFF. The CDR3 DNA follows: TGTGCCAGCAGTATTCTAACGGGCCGACGGAACAATGAGCAGTTCTTC.

The chain is built from TRBV29-1 and TRBJ2-2, with a tentative D call TRBD2 (6 bases). V was clipped by 5 bases and J by 4 bases, with 20 bases between them. The CDR3 is made up of 16 amino acids. Germline CDR1 reads SQVTM; CDR2 reads ANQGSEA. CDR3 in DNA: TGCAGCGTTTGGCGGCTAGCGAGATCGACCACCGGGGAGCTGTTTTTT. It is translated as CSVWRLARSTTGELFF.

The rearrangement uses TRBV7-8 and TRBJ2-3, with TRBD1 matching over 9 bases. The CDR3 covers 22 residues. Germline V lookup: CDR1 SGHVS, CDR2 FQNEAQ. Trimming at V came to 2 bases and at J to 4 bases, leaving 25 bases not matched to a gene. The CDR3 nucleotides read TGTGCCAGCAGCTTAAGGCGTCCCCAGGGACAGGGTTATGATGTGGTGTCAGATACGCAGTATTTT. Translation gives CASSLRRPQGQGYDVVSDTQYF.

This clone was recorded only once. The chain carries TRBV29-1 and TRBJ2-1; possible D gene TRBD2, 5 bases. V was cut by 7 bases and J by 4 bases, with 20 bases left in between. The CDR3 has 15 amino acids. Germline V lookup: CDR1 SQVTM, CDR2 ANQGSEA. The CDR3 DNA sequence: TGCAGCGGAGCGGCGGGCCCCCAAGGTTACAATGAGCAGTTCTTC. It translates to CSGAAGPQGYNEQFF.

The chain employs TRBV28 and TRBJ2-6; D is perhaps TRBD1 (6 bases). V lost 6 bases, J lost 2 bases, and 11 bases lay in between. The length of the CDR3 is 15 residues. Germline V gene lookup returns CDR1 MDHEN and CDR2 SYDVKM. CDR3 residues: CASRSNRAGANVLTF. In DNA, the CDR3 is TGTGCCAGCAGGTCCAACAGGGCTGGGGCCAACGTCCTGACTTTC. The full variable domain, its missing parts supplied by reference TRBV28 and TRBJ2-6, is DVKVTQSSRYLVKRTGEKVFLECVQDMDHENMFWYRQDPGLGLRLIYFSYDVKMKEKGDIPEGYSVSREKKERFSLILESASTNQTSMYLCASRSNRAGANVLTFGAGSRLTVL.

The gene calls are TRBV2 and TRBJ2-3; 10 bases line up with TRBD2. J was trimmed by 3 bases and V by 4 bases; bases with no gene match: 10. The length of the CDR3 is 17 residues. Germline assignment: CDR1 SNHLY and CDR2 FYNNEI. As DNA, the CDR3 is TGTGCCAGCAGTGTTCGAGCGGGAGGGTCGAGGACAGATACGCAGTATTTT. It is translated as CASSVRAGGSRTDTQYF.

This chain joins TRBV18 and TRBJ2-4, with 7 bases identical to TRBD1. Germline V lookup: CDR1 KGHSH, CDR2 LQKENI. After removal of 0 bases from V and 6 bases from J, the junction contained 2 bases not matched to a gene. The CDR3 runs to 14 residues. The CDR3 DNA reads as TGTGCCAGCTCACCACCGGACAGGTCAAACATTCAGTACTTC. Translated, it gives CASSPPDRSNIQYF.

For the CDR3, the DNA is TGTGCCAGCAGCCAACTCGGGGGATCTGGAAACACCATATATTTT. This codes for CASSQLGGSGNTIYF. This rearrangement joins TRBV6-5 to TRBJ1-3, with D tentatively TRBD1 (5 bases). The CDR3 is 15 amino acids. CDR1 MNHEY and CDR2 SVGAGI come from the germline V gene. Trimming stripped 6 bases from V and 1 base from J, with 13 bases between.

The chain combines TRBV4-1 with TRBJ2-7, with 11 bases identical to TRBD2. CDR1 is MGHRA and CDR2 is YSYEKL in the germline V gene. This CDR3 is built from 17 residues. The V segment lost 2 bases and the J segment 2 bases; nucleotides outside the gene matches: 8. CDR3 sequence (DNA): TGCGCCAGCAGCCAAACCCAACTAGCGGGAGTCCCCTACGAGCAGTACTTC. It is translated as CASSQTQLAGVPYEQYF.

V is TRBV19 and J is TRBJ2-2, with D maybe TRBD2 (6 bases). The germline V gene has CDR1 LNHDA and CDR2 SQIVND (reference sequence). The germline V and J ends were trimmed by 1 base and 3 bases, with 15 bases remaining between them. CDR3 size: 17 residues. The CDR3 coding sequence is TGTGCCAGTAGTATAGCTAAACTAGCCACGTACACCGGGGAGCTGTTTTTT. Its protein is CASSIAKLATYTGELFF.

About this clone itself: The same CDR3 arises from other DNA sequences in this sample as well. This chain links TRBV5-1 with TRBJ2-2; 10 bases fit TRBD1. The CDR3 runs 14 residues. Germline V CDR1 and CDR2: SGHRS, YFSETQ. J gave up 6 bases and V 4 bases, and 3 bases lay outside the gene matches. CDR3 DNA: TGCGCCAGCAGCCTAGACAGGGGGCCCGGGGAGCTGTTTTTT. Translation gives CASSLDRGPGELFF. The full variable domain, in which reference TRBV5-1 and TRBJ2-2 provide the parts outside the CDR3, is KAGVTQTPRYLIKTRGQQVTLSCSPISGHRSVSWYQQTPGQGLQFLFEYFSETQRNKGNFPGRFSGRQFSNSRSEMNVSTLELGDSALYLCASSLDRGPGELFFGEGSRLTVL.

V usage is TRBV27 and J usage is TRBJ2-7; the D is unclear. CDR1 and CDR2 (germline): MNHEY, SMNVEV (reference sequence). V shed 6 bases and J shed 3 bases, with 12 bases lying between them. The CDR3 spans 13 residues. The CDR3 is CASRAGPNYEQYF. DNA of the CDR3: TGTGCCAGCAGGGCCGGGCCAAACTACGAGCAGTACTTC.

V is TRBV5-4 and J is TRBJ2-3, with 16 nucleotides matching TRBD2. The length of the CDR3 is 18 residues. The V and J ends lost 4 bases and 5 bases, in that order; junction bases with no gene match: 10. CDR1 and CDR2 from the germline V gene are SGHNT and YYREEE (reference sequence). The CDR3 DNA follows: TGTGCCAGCAGCCCGAAGGGACTAGCGGGAGGGCCGGGAGATACGCAGTATTTT. It codes for CASSPKGLAGGPGDTQYF. The full variable domain, in which reference TRBV5-4 and TRBJ2-3 provide the parts outside the CDR3, is ETGVTQSPTHLIKTRGQQVTLRCSSQSGHNTVSWYQQALGQGPQFIFQYYREEENGRGNFPPRFSGLQFPNYSSELNVNALELDDSALYLCASSPKGLAGGPGDTQYFGPGTRLTVL.

The chain has TRBV27 and TRBJ1-5; D may be TRBD1 (5 bases). CDR1 is MNHEY and CDR2 is SMNVEV in the germline V gene (reference sequence). Trimming took off 3 bases at V and 5 bases at J, with 17 bases between the two ends. The CDR3 length is 16 residues. The CDR3 spells CASSFLEGRGYQPQHF. The CDR3 coding sequence is TGTGCCAGCAGTTTCCTCGAGGGAAGGGGCTATCAGCCCCAGCATTTT.

This sequence joins TRBV29-1 and TRBJ2-7; D remains ambiguous. In germline, CDR1 is SQVTM, CDR2 ANQGSEA. Trimming removed 5 bases from V and 3 bases from J, with 11 bases in between. The CDR3 extends over 12 amino acids. The CDR3 nucleotides read TGCAGCGTTTCGGTTGGAAACTACGAGCAGTACTTC. This codes for CSVSVGNYEQYF.

This CDR3 is CSVGQGPSNQPQHF. CDR3 DNA sequence: TGCAGCGTTGGGCAGGGGCCAAGCAATCAGCCCCAGCATTTT. The V gene is TRBV29-1, the J gene TRBJ1-5, with D possibly matching TRBD1 (6 bases). Germline values: CDR1 SQVTM, CDR2 ANQGSEA. V was cut by 4 bases and J by 1 base, with 11 bases left in between. This CDR3 region has 14 residues.

The V and J genes are TRBV19 and TRBJ1-1; D ambiguous. CDR3 length: 13 amino acids. V lost 1 base and J 1 base, leaving 4 bases between the germline ends. CDR1 is LNHDA, CDR2 SQIVND, per germline (reference sequence). The CDR3 region is CASSIVKNTEAFF. CDR3 sequence (DNA): TGTGCCAGTAGTATAGTCAAGAACACTGAAGCTTTCTTT.

The chain couples TRBV18 to TRBJ2-7, with D possibly TRBD1 on 5 matching bases. Deletions cut 5 bases from V and 3 bases from J, with 26 bases between. Looked up from germline, CDR1 is KGHSH and CDR2 is LQKENI. This CDR3 contains 18 residues. This CDR3 reads CASSSSLAKGYHRYEQYF. The CDR3 bases are TGTGCCAGCTCATCGTCCCTGGCCAAGGGGTATCACCGCTACGAGCAGTACTTC.

The gene calls are TRBV5-1 and TRBJ2-3; TRBD1 matches 7 bases. This CDR3 is 16 amino acids long. Germline-derived CDR1 and CDR2 are SGHRS and YFSETQ. The trim removed 4 bases at V and 0 bases at J, leaving 8 bases unmatched. Here the CDR3 DNA reads TGCGCCAGCAGCATCCCCCGACAGGGAAGCACAGATACGCAGTATTTT. It encodes CASSIPRQGSTDTQYF.

The chain links TRBV5-1 to TRBJ2-7; 8 bases line up with TRBD1. Germline values: CDR1 SGHRS, CDR2 YFSETQ. Trimming at V came to 3 bases and at J to 0 bases, leaving 11 bases not matched to a gene. The CDR3 is made up of 17 amino acids. The CDR3 region has the DNA TGCGCCAGCAGCTCACGGGCCGGGACAGGATACTCCTACGAGCAGTACTTC. It codes for CASSSRAGTGYSYEQYF.

This chain joins TRBV5-1 and TRBJ1-2; the D is unclear. This CDR3 spans 14 amino acids. Germline V gene sequence: CDR1 SGHRS, CDR2 YFSETQ. Trimming removed 1 base from V and 2 bases from J, with 9 bases in between. The chain's CDR3 is CASSLFPDNYGYTF. In DNA, the CDR3 is TGCGCCAGCAGCTTGTTCCCAGACAACTATGGCTACACCTTC.

The chain carries TRBV29-1 and TRBJ2-2; possible D gene TRBD2, 5 bases. Germline assignment: CDR1 SQVTM and CDR2 ANQGSEA. The V end lost 4 bases, the J end lost 8 bases, and 17 bases lay between the germline ends. The CDR3 is made up of 14 amino acids. The CDR3 sequence: CSVGTGNNVGELFF. The DNA for the CDR3 is TGCAGCGTTGGGACGGGAAATAACGTGGGGGAGCTGTTTTTT.

The chain employs TRBV18 and TRBJ2-2; possible D gene TRBD1, 5 bases. The CDR3 has 17 residues. Germline V gives CDR1 KGHSH, CDR2 LQKENI. V was pared by 4 bases and J by 2 bases, with 17 bases between. CDR3 DNA: TGTGCCAGCTCACGAGCCCCCACAGGTGCAAACACCGGGGAGCTGTTTTTT. Its translation: CASSRAPTGANTGELFF.

This clone was counted once. The V call is TRBV28, the J call TRBJ2-2, with D possibly called TRBD1 or TRBD2 (5 bases each). CDR3 length equals 15 residues. Germline CDR1 is MDHEN and CDR2 is SYDVKM. The V end was cut by 8 bases, the J end by 2 bases, with 15 bases between. Written as DNA, the CDR3 is TGTGCCAGCGGGGTCCCGGGGCCTAACACCGGGGAGCTGTTTTTT. Its protein is CASGVPGPNTGELFF.

The chain joins TRBV4-1 to TRBJ1-5; perhaps TRBD1 as D (5 bases). V was trimmed by 0 bases and J by 3 bases, leaving 9 bases between them. The V gene's germline CDR1 is MGHRA and CDR2 YSYEKL. The CDR3 consists of 15 residues. In DNA, the CDR3 is TGCGCCAGCAGCCAAGACGACAGTCTCAATCAGCCCCAGCATTTT. Its protein product is CASSQDDSLNQPQHF.

The chain combines TRBV7-6 with TRBJ2-1; 11 bases are a match to TRBD2. This CDR3 has 15 amino acids. Trimming at V came to 4 bases and at J to 5 bases, leaving 4 bases not matched to a gene. Germline-derived CDR1 and CDR2 are SGHVS and FNYEAQ. This CDR3 is CASSSPGLADNEQFF. The CDR3 bases are TGTGCCAGCAGCTCCCCGGGACTAGCGGACAATGAGCAGTTCTTC.

The chain combines TRBV4-2 with TRBJ2-7, with TRBD2 matching 9 bases. There are 15 residues in the CDR3. CDR1 is LGHNA and CDR2 is YNFKEQ in the germline V gene. V shed 3 bases, J shed 5 bases, and the junction held 8 bases outside the gene matches. This chain's CDR3 is CASSHLSGRSHEQYF. The CDR3 coding sequence is TGTGCCAGCAGCCACCTTAGCGGGAGATCCCACGAGCAGTACTTC.

The genes are TRBV9 and TRBJ1-3; maybe TRBD1 (6 bases). The CDR3 runs to 14 residues. Per germline, CDR1 SGDLS and CDR2 YYNGEE. Trimming left V 1 base short and J 2 bases short, with 7 bases between. CDR3 nucleotides: TGTGCCAGCAGCGTAAGACAGGCTGGAAACACCATATATTTT. Translation gives CASSVRQAGNTIYF.

The chain carries TRBV28 and TRBJ2-1; 12 bases line up with TRBD2. This CDR3 region has 17 residues. V lost 6 bases, J lost 1 base, and 7 bases stayed unmatched. Germline V CDR1 and CDR2: MDHEN, SYDVKM. CDR3 nucleotide sequence: TGTGCCAGCAGGAAACTAGCGGGAGGATATTCCTACAATGAGCAGTTCTTC. Its protein is CASRKLAGGYSYNEQFF.